The next 19 T cell receptor beta chains were all read from a single sample in a study of Ad26.COV2.S vaccination and SARS-CoV-2 variants. TCRdb's copy holds only in-frame clones and misses some; the assay was immunoSEQ multiplex PCR. The data contain roughly 350,000 clones, over 75% of them singletons. Stated treatment: roughly 20 received Ad26.COV2.S at low or high dose, single or two shots; roughly five received placebo; per-sample allocation not given. Each sample was drawn 63 days after the first injection (of vaccine or placebo). Sequencing used peripheral blood, obtained in a trial of Ad26.COV2.S vaccine versus placebo. The receptors shown here come from a person between 18 and 60 years old who received the Ad26.COV2.S COVID-19 vaccine or a placebo.

DNA of the CDR3: TGTGCCAGCAGTCGCAGGGGGAACCAGCCCCAGCATTTT. It specifies CASSRRGNQPQHF. The chain links TRBV6-6 to TRBJ1-5; 7 nucleotides match TRBD1. This CDR3 is 13 amino acids long. From germline, CDR1 is MNHNY and CDR2 SVGAGI (reference sequence). Trimming removed 5 bases from V and 7 bases from J; junction bases left unmatched: 5.

This chain joins TRBV5-4 and TRBJ2-7; weak D call: TRBD1 (6 bases). Germline V lookup: CDR1 SGHNT, CDR2 YYREEE (reference sequence). CDR3 length: 14 residues. Trimming took 4 bases from V and 5 from J, leaving 16 bases between them. The CDR3 loop reads CASSPTGTIHEQYF. In nucleotides, the CDR3 is TGTGCCAGCAGCCCCACCGGGACAATCCACGAGCAGTACTTC.

The V gene is TRBV4-2, the J gene TRBJ1-5, with TRBD1 identical over 7 bases. CDR1 is LGHNA and CDR2 is YNFKEQ in the germline V gene. Trimming took 1 base from V and 4 from J; bases not matched to a gene: 4. The CDR3 has 15 residues. CDR3: CASSQAGTVNQPQHF. CDR3 DNA sequence: TGTGCCAGCAGCCAAGCGGGGACAGTAAATCAGCCCCAGCATTTT.

The rearrangement joins TRBV10-1 to TRBJ1-1, with 9 nucleotides matching TRBD1. The germline CDR1 and CDR2 sequences are WNHNN and SYGVQD (reference sequence). Unmatched junction bases numbered 18, after V lost 11 bases and J lost 5 bases. CDR3 length equals 16 residues. The CDR3 DNA reads TGCGCCCGCCGAAGGGGGGGGGACAGGGCAGGGACTGAAGCTTTCTTT. Translation gives CARRRGGDRAGTEAFF.

On this clone itself: The junction does not match germline at one end; this may be a read error. The chain links TRBV5-6 to TRBJ1-2; D is undetermined. Germline V lookup: CDR1 SGHDT, CDR2 YYEEEE. This CDR3 comprises 17 residues. CDR3 DNA: TGTGCCAGCCGCTTGGCGTTCCTGGTAGGGAAGAACTATGGCTACACCTTC. Protein: CASRLAFLVGKNYGYTF.

V usage is TRBV3-1 (or the pseudogene TRBV3-2) and J usage is TRBJ2-1, with 8 bases fitting TRBD2. J gave up 6 bases and V 11 bases, and 3 bases lay outside the gene matches. Germline V gene data show CDR1 as LGHDT and CDR2 as YNNKEL (reference sequence). The CDR3 length is 11 residues. The CDR3 DNA follows: TGTGCCTCGGGGGGGCTCAATGAGCAGTTCTTC. The encoded protein is CASGGLNEQFF.

CDR3 nucleotides: TGTGCCAGCAGCAACAGGGGAAGGGCGGAAAAACTGTTTTTT. This encodes CASSNRGRAEKLFF. The chain uses TRBV13 and TRBJ1-4; TRBD1 matches 7 bases. The CDR3 contains 14 residues. Germline values: CDR1 PRHDT, CDR2 FYEKMQ (reference sequence). The ends lost 5 bases at V and 8 bases at J; junction bases unmatched: 8.

This sequence joins TRBV30 and TRBJ1-2; D call uncertain. Trimming pared 2 bases from V and 5 bases from J, leaving 12 bases between. Germline-derived CDR1 and CDR2 are GTSNPN and SVGIG (reference sequence). The CDR3 contains 13 residues. CDR3 sequence: CAWSYQARYGYTF. CDR3 sequence (DNA): TGTGCCTGGAGTTACCAGGCTCGGTATGGCTACACCTTC.

This clone has at least ten counts. The chain combines TRBV12-3 or TRBV12-4 with TRBJ1-1; D gene uncertain. CDR3 size: 13 residues. V was shortened by 3 bases and J by 1 base, with 6 bases between the two germline ends. The CDR3 DNA reads TGTGCCAGCAGTTTCGCAGGGAACACTGAAGCTTTCTTT. This gives the protein CASSFAGNTEAFF.

The V and J genes are TRBV11-2 and TRBJ2-1, with D possibly TRBD1 on 6 matching bases. Per the germline V gene, CDR1 is SGHAT and CDR2 is FQNNGV. This CDR3 region has 15 residues. V shed 0 bases and J shed 1 base, with 7 bases lying between them. CDR3: CASSLDRGSYNEQFF. The CDR3 DNA reads as TGTGCCAGCAGCTTAGACAGGGGATCCTACAATGAGCAGTTCTTC.

The chain has TRBV19 and TRBJ1-3; D not resolved. In germline, CDR1 is LNHDA, CDR2 SQIVND (reference sequence). V was cut by 7 bases and J by 6 bases, with 16 bases left in between. The CDR3 has 14 residues. The CDR3 bases are TGTGCCAGTACCTCTCGCGGGGAGGAAAACACCATATATTTT. Translating it yields CASTSRGEENTIYF.

The chain links TRBV7-2 to TRBJ2-3; 8 bases match TRBD2. The germline gives CDR1 SGHTA, CDR2 FQGNSA. V shed 1 base and J 2 bases; nucleotides not matched to a gene: 2. This CDR3 contains 15 residues. CDR3 DNA: TGTGCCAGCAGCTTAGTAGCGGGGTTCACAGATACGCAGTATTTT. Its translation is CASSLVAGFTDTQYF.

For this clone: The same CDR3 can be traced to other DNA sequences in this sample. V gene TRBV19 combines with J gene TRBJ1-5; D remains ambiguous. Between the trimmed V and J ends, which lost 2 bases and 7 bases, there was a span of 12 bases. Germline assignment: CDR1 LNHDA and CDR2 SQIVND (reference sequence). This CDR3 contains 14 residues. CDR3 sequence reads: CASSIRTGGQPQHF. DNA of the CDR3: TGTGCCAGTAGTATAAGGACGGGAGGGCAGCCCCAGCATTTT.

The chain combines TRBV4-2 with TRBJ1-1; TRBD1 aligns across 9 bases. The CDR3 extends over 14 amino acids. Germline V gene sequence: CDR1 LGHNA, CDR2 YNFKEQ. V shed 4 bases and J 6 bases; nucleotides not matched to a gene: 6. The CDR3 nucleotides read TGTGCCAGCAGCCTAAGACAGGGGGAAGCTGAAGCTTTCTTT. It specifies CASSLRQGEAEAFF.

This chain uses TRBV6-5 with TRBJ2-5, with D perhaps TRBD2 (7 bases). The germline CDR1 and CDR2 sequences are MNHEY and SVGAGI. Trimming shortened V by 0 bases and J by 4 bases, and 12 bases separated the two germline ends. CDR3 length equals 15 residues. The CDR3 DNA reads as TGTGCCAGCAGTTACTCAGGGGGGGCCCCAGAGACCCAGTACTTC. Amino acid sequence: CASSYSGGAPETQYF.

The J gene is TRBJ2-5, the V gene TRBV13, with D unclear. Trimming left V 6 bases short and J 1 base short, with 9 bases between. The germline CDR1 and CDR2 sequences are PRHDT and FYEKMQ (reference sequence). CDR3 size: 13 residues. Here the CDR3 reads CASRSRPQETQYF. The CDR3 bases are TGTGCCAGCAGGTCAAGACCCCAAGAGACCCAGTACTTC.

In its sample, this clone was seen once. The CDR3 reads CASSLTGGGTDTQYF. The CDR3 DNA reads as TGCGCCAGCAGCTTGACTGGGGGGGGCACAGATACGCAGTATTTT. The chain combines TRBV5-1 with TRBJ2-3, with 7 positions matching TRBD2. Germline loops: CDR1 SGHRS, CDR2 YFSETQ. The CDR3 contains 15 residues. Trimming at V came to 1 base and at J to 1 base, leaving 3 bases not matched to a gene.

This clone was detected once. The chain is built from TRBV20-1 and TRBJ2-7; possibly TRBD2 for D (5 bases). The germline V gene has CDR1 DFQATT and CDR2 SNEGSKA (reference sequence). V lost 5 bases and J 7 bases, leaving 12 bases between the germline ends. This CDR3 spans 11 amino acids. CDR3 bases: TGCAGTGCTGCCTTCTCGGGGGAGCAGTACTTC. Protein: CSAAFSGEQYF.

V and J are TRBV4-2 and TRBJ1-4; no firm D call. The length of the CDR3 is 14 residues. V lost 6 bases and J lost 6, with 14 bases in between. Germline CDR1 LGHNA, CDR2 YNFKEQ. The CDR3 nucleotides read TGTGCCAGCAGTCCCCGTGGGAGGGATGAAAAACTGTTTTTT. Protein: CASSPRGRDEKLFF.